A selection of T cell receptor beta chains follows, all from one sample in a study of CD8 T cells in ankylosing spondylitis. TCRdb reanalysed the 5' RACE reads using MiXCR and keeps one entry per CDR3 protein. The sample shows around 440,000 distinct CDR3 sequences, more than 15% of them seen only once. What was sequenced was blood, either unsorted or a sorted T cell fraction (not recorded which). The receptors originated from a male donor with ankylosing spondylitis. The CDR3 runs from the conserved cysteine through the conserved F or W. The D gene is left open where the match is weak. Part of the rows lack a size; the others show once, few, many or a class for expanded clones.

>TRBJ1-5|TRBV11-3|many|TRBD1
CASSKTGPNQPQHF
TGTGCCAGCAGCAAGACAGGGCCCAATCAGCCCCAGCATTTT
>TRBJ2-2|TRBV9|NA|TRBD1
CASSAHGQGFTGELFF
TGTGCCAGCAGCGCCCACGGACAGGGTTTCACCGGGGAGCTGTTTTTT
>TRBJ2-5|TRBV11-2|few|NA
CASSSWSTGTQYF
TGTGCCAGCAGCTCATGGTCCACTGGGACCCAGTACTTC
>TRBJ2-3|TRBV29-1|few|TRBD2
CSVSPSGGTDTQYF
TGCAGCGTTTCACCCAGCGGGGGCACAGATACGCAGTATTTT
>TRBJ1-1|TRBV5-1|many|NA
CASSTLQGTEAFF
TGCGCCAGCAGCACCCTCCAGGGGACTGAAGCTTTCTTT
>TRBJ1-1|TRBV4-1|NA|NA
CASSQEEGGKAFF
TGCGCCAGCAGCCAAGAAGAGGGCGGAAAAGCTTTCTTT
>TRBJ2-5|TRBV5-6|few|NA
CASSLGSRETQYF
TGTGCCAGCAGCTTAGGGTCCCGGGAGACCCAGTACTTC
>TRBJ1-1|TRBV12-3/TRBV12-4|NA|NA
CASRLGFGEAFF
TGTGCCAGCAGATTAGGATTCGGTGAAGCTTTCTTT
>TRBJ2-1|TRBV5-1|few|TRBD2
CASSRGLAGVEQFF
TGCGCCAGCAGCAGAGGACTAGCGGGAGTTGAGCAGTTCTTC
>TRBJ1-5|TRBV7-2|NA|NA
CASSLTGNDQPQHF
TGTGCCAGCAGCTTAACAGGGAATGATCAGCCCCAGCATTTT
>TRBJ1-6|TRBV30|NA|NA
CACLRGYNSPLHF
TGTGCCTGCCTCCGGGGTTATAATTCACCCCTCCACTTT
>TRBJ2-1|TRBV12-3/TRBV12-4|NA|TRBD2
CASSFPSGRGHEQFF
TGTGCCAGCAGTTTCCCTAGCGGGAGGGGTCATGAGCAGTTCTTC
>TRBJ2-2|TRBV11-1|NA|NA
CASSPTSTTGELFF
TGTGCCAGCAGCCCGACATCCACCACCGGGGAGCTGTTTTTT
>TRBJ2-5|TRBV29-1|few|NA
CSVERQIGETQYF
TGCAGCGTTGAGCGCCAGATTGGAGAGACCCAGTACTTC
>TRBJ1-3|TRBV18|few|NA
CASSARQEFSGNTIYF
TGTGCCAGCTCGGCACGACAGGAGTTCTCTGGAAACACCATATATTTT
>TRBJ1-4|TRBV5-6|NA|TRBD1
CASSLQGASEKLFF
TGTGCCAGCAGCTTACAGGGGGCGAGTGAAAAACTGTTTTTT
>TRBJ2-7|TRBV10-3|many|NA
CAISEVASTRSYEQYF
TGTGCCATCAGTGAGGTTGCCAGCACGCGTTCCTACGAGCAGTACTTC
>TRBJ2-5|TRBV5-1|NA|NA
CASQHTPSGGAEETQYF
TGCGCCAGCCAACATACCCCGAGTGGCGGGGCCGAAGAGACCCAGTACTTC
>TRBJ2-5|TRBV2|NA|TRBD1
CASIPDRVETQYF
TGTGCCAGCATTCCGGACAGGGTTGAGACCCAGTACTTC
>TRBJ1-1|TRBV6-1|few|NA
CASTPRGAPEAFF
TGTGCCAGCACCCCACGGGGGGCGCCTGAAGCTTTCTTT
>TRBJ2-7|TRBV7-8|NA|TRBD1
CASSLAGQGRYYEQYF
TGTGCCAGCAGCTTAGCGGGACAGGGAAGGTACTACGAGCAGTACTTC
>TRBJ2-1|TRBV5-1|NA|TRBD1
CASSAGTGRDNEQFF
TGCGCCAGCAGCGCCGGGACAGGGAGGGACAATGAGCAGTTCTTC
>TRBJ2-3|TRBV5-1|few|TRBD1
CASSYRQGATDTQYF
TGCGCCAGCAGCTACCGACAGGGGGCCACAGATACGCAGTATTTT
>TRBJ2-2|TRBV5-1|few|TRBD2
CASSSSGTSGSKRTGELFF
TGCGCCAGCAGCTCCTCCGGGACTAGCGGGAGCAAACGCACCGGGGAGCTGTTTTTT
>TRBJ2-3|TRBV29-1|many|NA
CSVEGGSGNTQYF
TGCAGCGTTGAAGGTGGCTCGGGTAATACGCAGTATTTT
>TRBJ2-3|TRBV3-1|NA|TRBD2
CAAGLAGSTDTQYF
TGTGCCGCCGGACTAGCGGGGAGCACAGATACGCAGTATTTT
>TRBJ2-1|TRBV13|NA|TRBD2
CASSLVGTSRYNEQFF
TGTGCCAGCAGCTTAGTGGGGACTAGCCGCTACAATGAGCAGTTCTTC
>TRBJ2-1|TRBV3-1|many|TRBD2
CASSRTSAYNEQFF
TGTGCCAGCAGCCGGACTAGCGCTTACAATGAGCAGTTCTTC
>TRBJ2-1|TRBV12-3/TRBV12-4|NA|TRBD1
CASSFGTGGQNEQFF
TGTGCCAGCAGTTTCGGGACAGGGGGCCAAAATGAGCAGTTCTTC
>TRBJ2-7|TRBV12-3/TRBV12-4|few|NA
CASSSGAISYEQYF
TGTGCCAGCAGTAGTGGAGCCATCTCCTACGAGCAGTACTTC
>TRBJ1-1|TRBV5-1|many|NA
CASSMDMNTEAFF
TGCGCCAGCAGCATGGATATGAACACTGAAGCTTTCTTT
>TRBJ2-7|TRBV2|NA|NA
CASRSLYEQYF
TGTGCCAGCAGGTCCTTATACGAGCAGTACTTC
>TRBJ2-3|TRBV10-3|NA|TRBD2
CAISVREGDTQYF
TGTGCCATCAGCGTTAGGGAGGGAGATACGCAGTATTTT
>TRBJ1-1|TRBV19|few|NA
CASITHGGLNTEAFF
TGTGCCAGTATCACCCATGGGGGCCTGAACACTGAAGCTTTCTTT
>TRBJ2-7|TRBV20-1|few|NA
CSAESEYEQYF
TGCAGTGCTGAGTCGGAGTACGAGCAGTACTTC
>TRBJ2-5|TRBV25-1|NA|TRBD1
CASSAGTGVLETQYF
TGTGCCAGCAGCGCCGGGACAGGGGTTTTGGAGACCCAGTACTTC
>TRBJ2-7|TRBV11-3|few|NA
CASSGGTPAYEQYF
TGTGCCAGCAGCGGGGGGACGCCAGCCTACGAGCAGTACTTC
>TRBJ2-7|TRBV6-1|NA|NA
CASKGQLLGEQYF
TGTGCCAGCAAGGGGCAGCTACTTGGCGAGCAGTACTTC
>TRBJ1-4|TRBV6-5|few|NA
CASSYVALKGKLFF
TGTGCCAGCAGTTACGTGGCCCTGAAGGGGAAACTGTTTTTT
>TRBJ2-7|TRBV7-8|NA|TRBD2
CASSLVWASGVYEQYF
TGTGCCAGCAGCTTAGTTTGGGCTAGCGGGGTCTACGAGCAGTACTTC
>TRBJ2-7|TRBV6-1|NA|NA
CASRPYQQSYEQYF
TGTGCCAGCAGGCCCTACCAACAATCATACGAGCAGTACTTC
>TRBJ2-2|TRBV27|many|TRBD2
CASSSTSAIHELFF
TGTGCCAGCAGTTCGACTAGCGCGATACACGAGCTGTTTTTT
>TRBJ2-3|TRBV4-2|few|TRBD2
CASSQAKGSGDLTDTQYF
TGTGCCAGCAGCCAAGCGAAGGGGAGCGGGGACCTCACAGATACGCAGTATTTT
>TRBJ2-7|TRBV28|NA|TRBD2
CASREGRGFEQYF
TGTGCCAGCAGGGAGGGGAGGGGATTCGAGCAGTACTTC
>TRBJ2-2|TRBV5-6|few|NA
CASSRDLTGELFF
TGTGCCAGCAGCAGGGACTTGACCGGGGAGCTGTTTTTT
>TRBJ2-7|TRBV18|few|TRBD2
CASSPVATSGIYEQYF
TGTGCCAGCTCACCAGTGGCGACTAGCGGGATATACGAGCAGTACTTC
>TRBJ2-7|TRBV20-1|NA|NA
CSAKDPSYEQYF
TGCAGTGCTAAAGATCCATCCTACGAGCAGTACTTC
>TRBJ2-3|TRBV7-2|few|NA
CASSLEGGRRLNTQYF
TGTGCCAGCAGCTTAGAAGGGGGGCGGCGGTTGAATACGCAGTATTTT
>TRBJ2-3|TRBV24-1|NA|NA
CATSETGSTDTQYF
TGTGCCACCAGTGAAACAGGGAGCACAGATACGCAGTATTTT
>TRBJ1-1|TRBV5-1|few|TRBD1
CASSAGQGGRNTEAFF
TGCGCCAGCAGCGCCGGACAGGGGGGACGTAACACTGAAGCTTTCTTT